A selection of T cell receptor beta chains follows, all from one sample in a study of cytomegalovirus exposure and HLA in healthy donors. This table comes from immunoSEQ multiplex PCR, and its TCRdb copy is limited to in-frame clones, with some not included. The sample records tens of thousands of clones, about four fifths being singletons. Sequencing was performed on PBMCs. All receptors derive from a young woman in good health and CMV-seropositive. The CDR3 runs from the conserved cysteine through the conserved F or W. The D gene is left open where the match is weak. Clone size appears in some rows only: once, few, many, or a class for an expanded clone.

clone_size: -; v_call: TRBV6-5; j_call: TRBJ1-5; d_call: TRBD1; cdr3_aa: CASSPDRGNQPQHF; cdr3_nt: TGTGCCAGCAGTCCCGACAGGGGCAATCAGCCCCAGCATTTT
clone_size: -; v_call: TRBV5-1; j_call: TRBJ2-3; d_call: TRBD2; cdr3_aa: CASSTGLAGGTDTQYF; cdr3_nt: TGCGCCAGCAGCACAGGACTAGCGGGAGGAACAGATACGCAGTATTTT
clone_size: -; v_call: TRBV6-5; j_call: TRBJ2-1; d_call: -; cdr3_aa: CASNSMSSSNEQFF; cdr3_nt: TGTGCCAGCAACTCGATGTCTAGCTCCAATGAGCAGTTCTTC
clone_size: -; v_call: TRBV7-8; j_call: TRBJ2-2; d_call: TRBD2; cdr3_aa: CASRITSGLNTGELFF; cdr3_nt: TGTGCCAGCAGAATTACTAGCGGGTTGAACACCGGGGAGCTGTTTTTT
clone_size: -; v_call: TRBV5-1; j_call: TRBJ1-6; d_call: TRBD1; cdr3_aa: CASSLEGGFTNSPLHF; cdr3_nt: TGCGCCAGCAGCTTGGAAGGGGGCTTTACAAATTCACCCCTCCACTTT
clone_size: -; v_call: TRBV4-1; j_call: TRBJ2-3; d_call: -; cdr3_aa: CASSQVRSTDTQYF; cdr3_nt: TGCGCCAGCAGCCAAGTTCGGTCCACAGATACGCAGTATTTT
clone_size: -; v_call: TRBV7-8; j_call: TRBJ1-1; d_call: -; cdr3_aa: CASSLEVGPEAFF; cdr3_nt: TGTGCCAGCAGCTTAGAGGTGGGGCCTGAAGCTTTCTTT
clone_size: -; v_call: TRBV5-1; j_call: TRBJ2-5; d_call: TRBD2; cdr3_aa: CASSLAGGPWETQYF; cdr3_nt: TGCGCCAGCAGCCTAGCGGGAGGGCCGTGGGAGACCCAGTACTTC
clone_size: -; v_call: TRBV4-2; j_call: TRBJ2-1; d_call: TRBD2; cdr3_aa: CASSQEAAGNNEQFF; cdr3_nt: TGTGCCAGCAGCCAAGAGGCAGCGGGAAACAATGAGCAGTTCTTC
clone_size: -; v_call: TRBV4-2; j_call: TRBJ1-2; d_call: -; cdr3_aa: CASSQGGPNYGYTF; cdr3_nt: TGTGCCAGCAGCCAAGGGGGCCCGAACTATGGCTACACCTTC
clone_size: -; v_call: TRBV28; j_call: TRBJ1-1; d_call: -; cdr3_aa: CASSSPAGVLRTEAFF; cdr3_nt: TGTGCCAGCAGTTCCCCCGCAGGGGTTTTACGGACTGAAGCTTTCTTT
clone_size: many; v_call: TRBV28; j_call: TRBJ2-7; d_call: TRBD1; cdr3_aa: CASRGGTGGKEQYF; cdr3_nt: TGTGCCAGCAGGGGAGGGACAGGGGGCAAGGAGCAGTACTTC
clone_size: once; v_call: TRBV2; j_call: TRBJ2-2; d_call: -; cdr3_aa: CASSVSTTNTGELFF; cdr3_nt: TGTGCCAGCAGTGTTTCGACTACCAACACCGGGGAGCTGTTTTTT
clone_size: -; v_call: TRBV10-3; j_call: TRBJ2-5; d_call: TRBD2; cdr3_aa: CASTAGGMETQYF; cdr3_nt: TGTGCCAGTACAGCGGGAGGAATGGAGACCCAGTACTTC
clone_size: -; v_call: TRBV6-5; j_call: TRBJ1-5; d_call: TRBD1; cdr3_aa: CASQQGANSNQPQHF; cdr3_nt: TGTGCCAGTCAACAGGGGGCGAATAGCAATCAGCCCCAGCATTTT
clone_size: -; v_call: TRBV4-1; j_call: TRBJ1-2; d_call: -; cdr3_aa: CASSQESGSANYGYTF; cdr3_nt: TGCGCCAGCAGCCAAGAGTCAGGATCAGCTAACTATGGCTACACCTTC
clone_size: -; v_call: TRBV4-1; j_call: TRBJ2-1; d_call: TRBD1; cdr3_aa: CASSKRPGGRDRVYNEQFF; cdr3_nt: TGCGCCAGCAGCAAACGACCGGGTGGCCGGGACAGGGTCTACAATGAGCAGTTCTTC
clone_size: -; v_call: TRBV5-1; j_call: TRBJ1-4; d_call: TRBD1; cdr3_aa: CASSLGPGQRINEKLFF; cdr3_nt: TGCGCCAGCAGCTTGGGACCGGGACAGCGGATAAATGAAAAACTGTTTTTT
clone_size: -; v_call: TRBV15; j_call: TRBJ2-5; d_call: -; cdr3_aa: CATSRAIVGRETQYF; cdr3_nt: TGTGCCACCAGCAGGGCCATCGTGGGGCGAGAGACCCAGTACTTC
clone_size: few; v_call: TRBV2; j_call: TRBJ1-1; d_call: -; cdr3_aa: CASSDRGRVEAFF; cdr3_nt: TGTGCCAGCAGTGACAGGGGAAGGGTTGAAGCTTTCTTT
clone_size: -; v_call: TRBV7-2; j_call: TRBJ2-5; d_call: -; cdr3_aa: CASSTGPLANQETQYF; cdr3_nt: TGTGCCAGCAGCACAGGTCCACTAGCCAACCAAGAGACCCAGTACTTC
clone_size: -; v_call: TRBV9; j_call: TRBJ1-2; d_call: TRBD1; cdr3_aa: CASSRTGASYGYTF; cdr3_nt: TGTGCCAGCAGCCGGACAGGGGCCTCCTATGGCTACACCTTC
clone_size: -; v_call: TRBV4-2; j_call: TRBJ2-2; d_call: TRBD1; cdr3_aa: CASSQDSAGTGAPTGELFF; cdr3_nt: TGTGCCAGCAGCCAAGATTCCGCCGGGACAGGGGCCCCCACCGGGGAGCTGTTTTTT
clone_size: -; v_call: TRBV5-1; j_call: TRBJ2-5; d_call: -; cdr3_aa: CASSLWEPQETQYF; cdr3_nt: TGCGCCAGCAGCTTGTGGGAGCCACAAGAGACCCAGTACTTC
clone_size: -; v_call: TRBV7-9; j_call: TRBJ1-1; d_call: -; cdr3_aa: CASSPILPNTEAFF; cdr3_nt: TGTGCCAGCAGCCCCATACTCCCGAACACTGAAGCTTTCTTT
clone_size: few; v_call: TRBV5-1; j_call: TRBJ2-3; d_call: -; cdr3_aa: CASSLDRGTDTQYF; cdr3_nt: TGCGCCAGCAGCTTGGACAGGGGCACAGATACGCAGTATTTT
clone_size: -; v_call: TRBV27; j_call: TRBJ1-3; d_call: -; cdr3_aa: CASRSGGDTIYF; cdr3_nt: TGTGCCAGCAGGTCTGGGGGGGACACCATATATTTT
clone_size: -; v_call: TRBV4-1; j_call: TRBJ2-7; d_call: -; cdr3_aa: CASSQARGYEQYF; cdr3_nt: TGCGCCAGCAGCCAAGCTAGGGGTTACGAGCAGTACTTC
clone_size: -; v_call: TRBV2; j_call: TRBJ1-4; d_call: -; cdr3_aa: CASESEINEKLFF; cdr3_nt: TGTGCCAGCGAGTCGGAGATTAATGAAAAACTGTTTTTT
clone_size: -; v_call: TRBV5-1; j_call: TRBJ2-2; d_call: TRBD2; cdr3_aa: CASSLRLIGGAPGELFF; cdr3_nt: TGCGCCAGCAGCTTGCGCCTTATCGGGGGGGCCCCCGGGGAGCTGTTTTTT
clone_size: -; v_call: TRBV7-8; j_call: TRBJ2-7; d_call: TRBD2; cdr3_aa: CASSLVGTSGSPYEQYF; cdr3_nt: TGTGCCAGCAGCTTAGTGGGGACTAGCGGGAGCCCCTACGAGCAGTACTTC
clone_size: -; v_call: TRBV9; j_call: TRBJ2-7; d_call: TRBD2; cdr3_aa: CASSSGVGSYEQYF; cdr3_nt: TGTGCCAGCAGTAGCGGGGTGGGCTCCTACGAGCAGTACTTC
clone_size: -; v_call: TRBV2; j_call: TRBJ1-5; d_call: -; cdr3_aa: CASRGWTDPSQPQHF; cdr3_nt: TGTGCCAGCAGGGGGTGGACTGATCCCAGTCAGCCCCAGCATTTT
clone_size: -; v_call: TRBV29-1; j_call: TRBJ2-7; d_call: -; cdr3_aa: CSVKLNSYEQYF; cdr3_nt: TGCAGCGTCAAGTTAAACTCCTACGAGCAGTACTTC
clone_size: -; v_call: TRBV13; j_call: TRBJ2-5; d_call: TRBD2; cdr3_aa: CASSASGQLAGGPMETQYF; cdr3_nt: TGTGCCAGCAGCGCCTCGGGGCAACTAGCGGGGGGCCCAATGGAGACCCAGTACTTC
clone_size: -; v_call: TRBV27; j_call: TRBJ2-7; d_call: -; cdr3_aa: CASSLLQNYEQYF; cdr3_nt: TGTGCCAGCAGTTTATTACAGAACTACGAGCAGTACTTC
clone_size: few; v_call: TRBV13; j_call: TRBJ2-3; d_call: -; cdr3_aa: CASSFEQGGGTQYF; cdr3_nt: TGTGCCAGCAGCTTCGAACAGGGAGGGGGGACGCAGTATTTT
clone_size: -; v_call: TRBV5-1; j_call: TRBJ1-3; d_call: -; cdr3_aa: CASSGGTVGFFGNTIYF; cdr3_nt: TGCGCCAGCAGCGGCGGGACCGTAGGCTTTTTTGGAAACACCATATATTTT
clone_size: -; v_call: TRBV11-2; j_call: TRBJ2-5; d_call: TRBD2; cdr3_aa: CASSLGRLAGGIQETQYF; cdr3_nt: TGTGCCAGCAGCTTAGGCCGACTAGCGGGGGGGATACAAGAGACCCAGTACTTC
clone_size: -; v_call: TRBV6-1; j_call: TRBJ2-3; d_call: -; cdr3_aa: CASIWRGGRSDTQYF; cdr3_nt: TGTGCCAGCATCTGGAGGGGGGGGCGATCAGATACGCAGTATTTT
clone_size: -; v_call: TRBV5-1; j_call: TRBJ1-2; d_call: TRBD1; cdr3_aa: CASSFLPGQGRYGYTF; cdr3_nt: TGCGCCAGCAGCTTCCTACCGGGACAGGGTCGATATGGCTACACCTTC
clone_size: -; v_call: TRBV19; j_call: TRBJ1-2; d_call: TRBD1; cdr3_aa: CASSARQGDYGYTF; cdr3_nt: TGTGCCAGTAGTGCCCGACAGGGAGACTATGGCTACACCTTC
clone_size: once; v_call: TRBV2; j_call: TRBJ2-3; d_call: TRBD1; cdr3_aa: CASRTGGTSTDTQYF; cdr3_nt: TGTGCCAGCAGGACAGGGGGGACTTCCACAGATACGCAGTATTTT
clone_size: -; v_call: TRBV19; j_call: TRBJ1-5; d_call: -; cdr3_aa: CASSIPGFSGNQPQHF; cdr3_nt: TGTGCCAGTAGTATACCAGGGTTTTCTGGCAATCAGCCCCAGCATTTT
clone_size: -; v_call: TRBV19; j_call: TRBJ1-5; d_call: TRBD1; cdr3_aa: CASTLTGSNQPQHF; cdr3_nt: TGTGCCAGTACCCTGACAGGGAGCAATCAGCCCCAGCATTTT
clone_size: -; v_call: TRBV4-2; j_call: TRBJ2-1; d_call: TRBD2; cdr3_aa: CASSQDISGTRGLF; cdr3_nt: TGTGCCAGCAGCCAAGATATTTCCGGGACTAGGGGACTCTTC
clone_size: -; v_call: TRBV10-3; j_call: TRBJ2-4; d_call: TRBD2; cdr3_aa: CAISEPKAGGIQYF; cdr3_nt: TGTGCCATCAGTGAGCCCAAGGCGGGGGGCATTCAGTACTTC
clone_size: -; v_call: TRBV7-3; j_call: TRBJ2-3; d_call: -; cdr3_aa: CASSAWPGITDTQYF; cdr3_nt: TGTGCCAGCAGCGCGTGGCCGGGAATCACAGATACGCAGTATTTT
clone_size: -; v_call: TRBV5-6; j_call: TRBJ2-3; d_call: -; cdr3_aa: CASSSSVTDTQYF; cdr3_nt: TGTGCCAGCAGCTCCTCAGTCACAGATACGCAGTATTTT
clone_size: once; v_call: TRBV7-8; j_call: TRBJ2-5; d_call: -; cdr3_aa: CASSRGSQETQYF; cdr3_nt: TGTGCCAGCAGCCGGGGGTCCCAAGAGACCCAGTACTTC
clone_size: -; v_call: TRBV5-1; j_call: TRBJ2-3; d_call: -; cdr3_aa: CASSYLATSTDTQYF; cdr3_nt: TGCGCCAGCAGTTATCTAGCAACTAGCACAGATACGCAGTATTTT
clone_size: -; v_call: TRBV23-1; j_call: TRBJ2-1; d_call: -; cdr3_aa: CASSKGGGGYNEQFF; cdr3_nt: TGCGCCAGTTCTAAAGGGGGAGGGGGCTACAATGAGCAGTTCTTC
clone_size: -; v_call: TRBV4-1; j_call: TRBJ1-5; d_call: -; cdr3_aa: CASSSARGTQPQHF; cdr3_nt: TGCGCCAGCTCCTCCGCCAGGGGAACTCAGCCCCAGCATTTT
clone_size: -; v_call: TRBV7-2; j_call: TRBJ2-1; d_call: -; cdr3_aa: CASKEGYSYNEQFF; cdr3_nt: TGTGCCAGCAAGGAGGGCTACTCCTACAATGAGCAGTTCTTC